This entry lists 24 T cell receptor beta chains sequenced from one sample in a study of control samples from healthy donors and cancer patients. TCRdb keeps only in-frame clones here, not all; method: immunoSEQ multiplex PCR. This sample yields fewer than 250,000 clones, of which roughly nine tenths are seen a single time; approximately 1.8% belongs to the top ten. Sequencing input: blood. These receptors came from a man between 25 and 39 years old in good health.

The V gene is TRBV12-5, the J gene TRBJ1-5, with D unclear. Germline lookup yields CDR1 LGHNT and CDR2 FRNRAP. The CDR3 consists of 13 residues. Trimming removed 1 base from V and 3 bases from J, with 4 bases in between. CDR3 sequence: CASGLEPNQPQHF. In DNA form, the CDR3 reads TGTGCTAGTGGTTTGGAGCCCAATCAGCCCCAGCATTTT.

This chain links TRBV11-2 with TRBJ2-5; the D gene is possibly TRBD2 (5 bases). V gave up 4 bases and J gave up 1 base, with 10 bases separating them. The germline gives CDR1 SGHAT, CDR2 FQNNGV. The CDR3 length is 14 residues. The CDR3 DNA sequence: TGTGCCAGCAGCTCACCCCGGGGCCAAGAGACCCAGTACTTC. As protein: CASSSPRGQETQYF.

The chain employs TRBV25-1 and TRBJ1-5; D uncertain. This CDR3 has 15 residues. CDR1 and CDR2 from the germline V gene are MGHDK and SYGVNS. Trimming pared 5 bases from V and 0 bases from J, leaving 11 bases between. CDR3 sequence: CASSRAAYSNQPQHF. The CDR3 DNA sequence: TGTGCCAGCAGTCGGGCTGCTTATAGCAATCAGCCCCAGCATTTT.

V is TRBV7-2 and J is TRBJ2-1; 7 bases agree with TRBD2. This CDR3 comprises 15 residues. Germline assignment: CDR1 SGHTA and CDR2 FQGNSA. Trimming took 6 bases from V and 0 from J; bases not matched to a gene: 5. The CDR3 protein is CASRLSGGSYNEQFF. DNA for the CDR3: TGTGCCAGCAGGCTATCGGGGGGCTCCTACAATGAGCAGTTCTTC.

The sample holds one count of this clone. The J gene is TRBJ1-5, the V gene TRBV10-3; D call uncertain. With 2 bases removed from V and 11 bases from J, the gap between germline ends came to 16 bases. The germline V gene encodes CDR1 ENHRY and CDR2 SYGVKD. The CDR3 spans 14 residues. In nucleotides, the CDR3 is TGTGCCATCAGTGAGGTAGGAGGTCTCATGGCCCAGCATTTT. Protein sequence: CAISEVGGLMAQHF.

This clone was recorded only once. The chain is built from TRBV5-1 and TRBJ2-7, with unresolved D. Per germline, CDR1 SGHRS and CDR2 YFSETQ. Between the trimmed V and J ends, which lost 3 bases and 3 bases, there was a span of 10 bases. The CDR3 covers 13 residues. The CDR3 DNA is TGCGCCAGCAGCTCTAGGGAAGGCTACGAGCAGTACTTC. As protein: CASSSREGYEQYF.

This chain joins TRBV30 and TRBJ1-6; D remains ambiguous. CDR1 and CDR2 (germline): GTSNPN, SVGIG (reference sequence). The V and J ends lost 2 bases and 14 bases respectively, with 13 bases between them. CDR3 size: 12 residues. The CDR3, as DNA: TGTGCCTGGAGTATGGACGGAGCCACCCTCCACTTT. This gives the protein CAWSMDGATLHF.

The CDR3 DNA follows: TGTGCCAGCAGTTACCGGCTGAACACTGAAGCTTTCTTT. It codes for CASSYRLNTEAFF. This sequence joins TRBV6-5 and TRBJ1-1; D gene uncertain. V was pared by 2 bases and J by 0 bases, with 4 bases between. The V gene's germline CDR1 is MNHEY and CDR2 SVGAGI. The CDR3 consists of 13 residues.

The V and J genes are TRBV20-1 and TRBJ2-7; 8 nucleotides agree with TRBD1. The CDR3 length is 14 residues. Germline loops: CDR1 DFQATT, CDR2 SNEGSKA (reference sequence). The V segment lost 3 bases and the J segment 3 bases; nucleotides outside the gene matches: 7. Written as DNA, the CDR3 is TGCAGTGCTAGTAAGCCCGGGACAGGCTACGAGCAGTACTTC. Protein: CSASKPGTGYEQYF.

This clone was recorded once. This rearrangement joins TRBV6-4 to TRBJ1-1; perhaps TRBD1 as D (5 bases). CDR1 MRHNA and CDR2 SNTAGT come from the germline V gene. The CDR3 loop spans 12 amino acids. Deletions cut 6 bases from V and 6 bases from J, with 11 bases between. The CDR3 DNA reads as TGTGCCAGCAGGGAGTGGGGACCTGAAGCTTTCTTT. Its translation: CASREWGPEAFF.

The V and J genes are TRBV12-3 or TRBV12-4 and TRBJ1-1, with D possibly TRBD1 on 5 matching bases. The CDR3 sequence is 13 residues long. V was pared by 2 bases and J by 5 bases, with 9 bases between. Here the CDR3 reads CASSLQGSTEAFF. The CDR3 nucleotides read TGTGCCAGCAGTTTACAGGGATCTACTGAAGCTTTCTTT.

This clone was counted only a few times. The chain recombines TRBV7-3 with TRBJ2-2; 8 nucleotides match TRBD1. V trimming: 5 bases; J trimming: 4 bases; junction bases outside the gene matches: 6. The CDR3 runs to 15 residues. Germline CDR1 reads SGHTA; CDR2 reads FQGTGA. The CDR3 region is CASSPSTGGTGELFF. As DNA, the CDR3 is TGTGCCAGCAGCCCTTCTACAGGGGGCACCGGGGAGCTGTTTTTT.

This chain uses TRBV6-5 with TRBJ2-3; D is uncertain. Trimming pared 2 bases from V and 6 bases from J, leaving 9 bases between. This CDR3 region has 13 residues. Looked up from germline, CDR1 is MNHEY and CDR2 is SVGAGI. The CDR3 loop is CASSYDPLDTQYF. The DNA of the CDR3 is TGTGCCAGCAGTTACGACCCCCTGGATACGCAGTATTTT.

This chain uses TRBV5-1 with TRBJ2-3; no definite D call. CDR1 is SGHRS, CDR2 YFSETQ, per germline. V lost 4 bases and J lost 1, with 13 bases in between. The CDR3 is 15 residues long. The CDR3 DNA is TGCGCCAGCAGCCCAAATAAGATCCGCACAGATACGCAGTATTTT. Amino acid sequence: CASSPNKIRTDTQYF.

This chain uses TRBV27 with TRBJ2-2; TRBD2 is a possible D gene (5 bases). The germline CDR1 and CDR2 sequences are MNHEY and SMNVEV (reference sequence). The CDR3 has 15 residues. V lost 2 bases and J 3 bases, leaving 10 bases between the germline ends. The CDR3 DNA reads as TGTGCCAGCAGTTTAGTCCGGGGATACACCGGGGAGCTGTTTTTT. It encodes CASSLVRGYTGELFF.

This sequence joins TRBV10-1 and TRBJ2-1; TRBD1 might be the D (5 bases). This CDR3 has 13 amino acids. The V end lost 6 bases, the J end lost 6 bases, and 12 bases lay between the germline ends. Germline assignment: CDR1 WNHNN and CDR2 SYGVQD (reference sequence). The CDR3 nucleotides are TGCGCCAGCAGCTCCCCTCAGGGCAATGAGCAGTTCTTC. Translated: CASSSPQGNEQFF.

This chain links TRBV6-5 with TRBJ1-5; possible D gene TRBD1, 6 bases. This CDR3 is 14 amino acids long. V lost 6 bases, J lost 1 base, and 10 bases lay in between. Germline V lookup: CDR1 MNHEY, CDR2 SVGAGI. CDR3 sequence reads: CASSSTGSNQPQHF. The CDR3 nucleotides are TGTGCCAGCAGCTCCACAGGGAGCAATCAGCCCCAGCATTTT.

The chain is built from TRBV7-9 and TRBJ1-1; D is unresolved. V was trimmed by 5 bases and J by 4 bases, leaving 5 bases between them. Germline loops: CDR1 SEHNR, CDR2 FQNEAQ (reference sequence). The CDR3 runs 11 residues. As DNA, the CDR3 is TGTGCCAGCAGCCCGGCCACTGAAGCTTTCTTT. Translating it yields CASSPATEAFF.

The chain joins TRBV3-1 (or the pseudogene TRBV3-2) to TRBJ2-5; 11 nucleotides match TRBD2. Germline trimming cut 1 base from V and 5 bases from J; bases unmatched to any gene: 6. The CDR3 contains 16 residues. Germline loops: CDR1 LGHDT, CDR2 YNNKEL (reference sequence). CDR3 DNA: TGTGCCAGCAGCCAAGCCCGACTAGCGGGGTTTGAGACCCAGTACTTC. The encoded protein is CASSQARLAGFETQYF.

The V and J genes are TRBV18 and TRBJ1-2; D gene uncertain. The CDR3 length is 12 residues. The V end was cut by 2 bases, the J end by 8 bases, with 9 bases between. From germline, CDR1 is KGHSH and CDR2 LQKENI. The DNA of the CDR3 is TGTGCCAGCTCACCAAGTCTGTGGGGCTACACCTTC. Translation gives CASSPSLWGYTF. The variable domain in full, completed from reference TRBV18 and TRBJ1-2, reads NAGVMQNPRHLVRRRGQEARLRCSPMKGHSHVYWYRQLPEEGLKFMVYLQKENIIDESGMPKERFSAEFPKEGPSILRIQQVVRGDSAAYFCASSPSLWGYTFGSGTRLTVV.

This clone appeared a single time. The chain has TRBV6-1 and TRBJ1-1, with D possibly being TRBD1 (6 bases). With 2 bases removed from V and 3 bases from J, the gap between germline ends came to 7 bases. The germline gives CDR1 MNHNS, CDR2 SASEGT. The CDR3 length is 13 residues. In nucleotides, the CDR3 is TGTGCCAGCAGTGAATCAGGGGACACTGAAGCTTTCTTT. Its translation: CASSESGDTEAFF.

The J gene is TRBJ1-1, the V gene TRBV18; no clear D gene. Germline values: CDR1 KGHSH, CDR2 LQKENI. This CDR3 is built from 13 residues. V dropped 3 bases and J dropped 4 bases, with 9 bases sitting between them. CDR3 loop: CASSPLESTEAFF. CDR3 DNA: TGTGCCAGCTCACCTTTAGAAAGCACTGAAGCTTTCTTT.

CDR3 protein: CASSLLGQSNEQFF. In DNA form, the CDR3 reads TGCGCCAGCAGCTTGTTGGGGCAGAGCAATGAGCAGTTCTTC. The J gene is TRBJ2-1, the V gene TRBV5-1, with a weak D call TRBD1 (5 bases). Per germline, CDR1 SGHRS and CDR2 YFSETQ. The CDR3 has 14 amino acids. V lost 1 base to trimming and J lost 6 bases, with 11 bases between them.

In its sample, this clone was seen a few times. The V gene is TRBV10-2, the J gene TRBJ1-5, with D possibly TRBD1 on 6 matching bases. The CDR3 is 14 amino acids. Trimming left V 1 base short and J 7 bases short, with 11 bases between. Germline CDR1 is WSHSY and CDR2 is SAAADI. The CDR3 here is CASSEFGGQQPQHF. CDR3 nucleotides: TGCGCCAGCAGTGAGTTTGGGGGGCAACAGCCCCAGCATTTT.